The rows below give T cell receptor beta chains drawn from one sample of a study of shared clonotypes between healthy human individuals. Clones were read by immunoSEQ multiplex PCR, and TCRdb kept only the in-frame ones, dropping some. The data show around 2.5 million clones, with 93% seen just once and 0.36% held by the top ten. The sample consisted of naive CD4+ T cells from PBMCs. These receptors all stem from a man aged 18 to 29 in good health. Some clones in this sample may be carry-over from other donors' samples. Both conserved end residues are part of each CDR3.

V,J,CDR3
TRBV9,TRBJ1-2,CASSATQGANYGYTF
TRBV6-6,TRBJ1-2,CASSHNLRGNYGYTF
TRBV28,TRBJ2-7,CASSTGLPPEQYF
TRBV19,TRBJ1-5,CASSRSGQGSNQPQHF
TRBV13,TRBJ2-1,CASSLGGWGSSSYNEQFF
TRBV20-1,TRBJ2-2,CSARDTGELFF
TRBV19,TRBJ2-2,CASSILAGAITGELFF
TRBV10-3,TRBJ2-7,CAISDTLGQYF
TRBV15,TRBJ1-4,CATQRQGTNEKLFF
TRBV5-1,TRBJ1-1,CASGDRDGTEAFF
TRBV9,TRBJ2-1,CASSVVADKYNEQFF
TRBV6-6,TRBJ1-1,CASTTWDTEAFF
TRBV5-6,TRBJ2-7,CASSGQGSSYEQYF
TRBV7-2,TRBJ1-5,CASSLGGLGEPQHF
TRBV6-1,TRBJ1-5,CASSEDRGESNQPQHF
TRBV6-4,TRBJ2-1,CASSDSKAGNEQFF
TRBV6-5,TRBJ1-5,CASSYSLGSNQPQHF
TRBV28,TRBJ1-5,CASISPRDGASRPQHF
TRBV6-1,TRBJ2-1,CAILAIRSGHEQFF
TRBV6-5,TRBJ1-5,CASSYQDRGSNQPQHF
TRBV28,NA,CASRRGGRRDEQYF
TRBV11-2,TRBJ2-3,CASRSIRGGSTDTQYF
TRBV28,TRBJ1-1,CASRSGEGEAFF
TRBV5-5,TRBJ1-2,CASSLLGQGAAGYTF
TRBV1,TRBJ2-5,CTSSQEGGGPQETQYF
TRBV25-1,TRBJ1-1,CASSEMRVAFF
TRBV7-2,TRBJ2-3,CASSFIGTSGMTDTQYF
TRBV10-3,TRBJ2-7,CAISETDRGTHEQYF
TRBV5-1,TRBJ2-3,CASGVKTGTVGDTQYF
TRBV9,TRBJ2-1,CASSVGSAHSYNEQFF
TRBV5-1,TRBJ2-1,CASSRGLAGPYNEQFF
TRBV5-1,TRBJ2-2,CASSFDGGTGELFF
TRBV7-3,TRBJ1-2,CASSVTSGEVNGYTF
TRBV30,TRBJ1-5,CAWSVKWLWGQPQHF
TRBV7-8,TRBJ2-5,CASSLARAGEGMWETQYF
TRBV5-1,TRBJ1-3,CAHGSRGPGNTIYF
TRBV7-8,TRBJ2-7,CASSLQLSYEQYF
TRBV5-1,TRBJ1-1,CASSLATGLNTEAFF
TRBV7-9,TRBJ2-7,CASSSRTLKDYEQYF
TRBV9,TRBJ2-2,CASSVADGTSQTGELFF
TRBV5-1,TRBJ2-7,CASSLGTPWAYEQYF
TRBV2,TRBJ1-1,CASIRTLGNTEAFF
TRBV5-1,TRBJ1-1,CASSLELAGGPNTEAFF
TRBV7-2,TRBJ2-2,CASSLLGVAGELFF
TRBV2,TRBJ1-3,CASSERNTIYF